This T cell receptor beta chain was recovered during a study of T cells after yellow fever vaccination. TCRdb re-called the 5' RACE reads through MiXCR, storing one row per CDR3 protein. The top ten clones hold roughly 17% of a sample with some 350,000 distinct CDR3 sequences, roughly 8.7% of them seen once. This CDR3 is built from 14 residues. V lost 5 bases, J lost 7 bases, and 12 bases stayed unmatched. Germline V gene sequence: CDR1 SGHKS, CDR2 YYEKEE (reference sequence). The source material was PBMCs, sampled on the day of the first yellow fever vaccination. This TCR came from a man aged 18-30 years who received the YFV17D yellow fever vaccine. The chain links TRBV5-5 to TRBJ2-7; 7 positions agree with TRBD1. The CDR3 bases are TGTGCCAGCAGAAACAGGGGTGAGGTGGGGGAGCAGTACTTC. Encoded protein: CASRNRGEVGEQYF.